This TCR beta chain appears in the sequencing data of a study of spatial heterogeneity in lung cancer. CDR1 and CDR2 from the germline V gene are SQVTM and ANQGSEA. This CDR3 has 11 residues. Trimming stripped 6 bases from V and 11 bases from J, with 16 bases between. Time point indicated: blood at routine non-recurrence follow-up after resection. This clonotype was seen more than once but under ten times. From the 5' RACE reads, TCRdb called clonotypes with MiXCR, one entry per CDR3 protein. The sample consists of around 25,000 distinct CDR3 sequences, 8% to 10% of them appearing once. V is TRBV29-1 and J is TRBJ1-1; tentatively, D is TRBD1 (5 bases). Sequenced here: PBMCs, sampled at follow-up. The TCR originated in a male donor with early-stage non-small cell lung cancer. The CDR3 region has the DNA TGCAGCGTCCCTCAGGGTTCGGTGGCTTTCTTT. Translated, it gives CSVPQGSVAFF.